Sequencing of this T cell receptor beta chain was carried out in a study of cytomegalovirus exposure and HLA in healthy donors. General study findings and limits: According to a subsequent analysis, TCR clusters from the first cohort were inclined to appear together in the roughly 130 validation repertoires. Altogether, around 160 TCR beta chains were recorded as cytomegalovirus-associated.

As to this clone: The antigen remains undetermined.

CDR1 and CDR2 (germline): SGHRS, YFSETQ. This CDR3 spans 16 amino acids. Trimming cost V 1 base and J 2 bases, with 14 bases left between them. Clones were read by immunoSEQ multiplex PCR, and TCRdb kept only the in-frame ones, dropping some. The table has about 65,000 clones, about 90% seen once; the top ten hold about 1.2%. The rearrangement joins TRBV5-1 to TRBJ2-3; D gene uncertain. The sequenced material came from PBMCs. This TCR came from a woman between 18 and 29 years old in good health and CMV-seronegative. CDR3 in amino acids: CASSLSEVEFTDTQYF. CDR3 nucleotides: TGCGCCAGCAGCTTGAGCGAAGTCGAGTTCACAGATACGCAGTATTTT.